This TCR beta chain was identified in a study of cytomegalovirus exposure and HLA in healthy donors. Findings and limits, study-wide: Per a later analysis, HLA-associated TCR beta chains showed more clonal expansion than other, equally common TCR beta chains. Owing to their indistinguishability, certain V segments, notably TRBV6-2 and TRBV6-3, were excluded.

The CDR3 length is 14 residues. The V gene's germline CDR1 is SEHNR and CDR2 FQNEAQ (reference sequence). V lost 5 bases, J lost 6 bases, and 6 bases stayed unmatched. Comment on this clone: Its target is unknown.

The primer mix had 60 Vbeta and 13 Jbeta primers. Some clones are missing from TCRdb's copy, which holds only in-frame ones; the method was immunoSEQ multiplex PCR. The sample has 95,000 to 150,000 clones, 60% to 75% seen once. Sequenced input: PBMCs. The clonotype comes from a woman aged 40 to 50 in good health and CMV-seropositive. The chain links TRBV7-9 to TRBJ2-1; TRBD2 agrees at 8 bases. The CDR3 spells CASSPPGLGNEQFF. CDR3 DNA: TGTGCCAGCAGCCCCCCGGGACTAGGCAATGAGCAGTTCTTC. The full variable domain, completed using reference TRBV7-9 and TRBJ2-1, is DTGVSQNPRHKITKRGQNVTFRCDPISEHNRLYWYRQTLGQGPEFLTYFQNEAQLEKSRLLSDRFSAERPKGSFSTLEIQRTEQGDSAMYLCASSPPGLGNEQFFGPGTRLTVL.